A single sample is the source of the 32 T cell receptor beta chains below, sequenced in a study of T cells in Graves' hyperthyroidism and ophthalmopathy. TCR beta CDR3 regions were amplified from RNA transcripts. First-round RT-PCR of the TCR CDR3 relied on the HTBI primer set. TCRdb processed the multiplex PCR reads anew with MiXCR; each CDR3 protein has one entry. The sample includes around 520,000 distinct CDR3 sequences, less than 15% seen only once; the top ten take approximately 15%. Sequencing was performed on blood. The receptor source for this set is a woman aged 35 to 49 with Graves' hyperthyroidism.

This clonotype was seen only once. The genes are TRBV7-9 and TRBJ2-1, with 8 bases fitting TRBD2. The length of the CDR3 is 19 residues. Trimming at V came to 4 bases and at J to 4 bases, leaving 18 bases not matched to a gene. The germline V gene encodes CDR1 SEHNR and CDR2 FQNEAQ (reference sequence). CDR3 bases: TGTGCCAGCAGCTCCCCGGTGGGGCTAGCGGGCGCGGCTTACAATGAGCAGTTCTTC. It translates to CASSSPVGLAGAAYNEQFF.

This clonotype was observed many times. The chain links TRBV5-1 to TRBJ1-1, with D hard to call. Trimming took off 4 bases at V and 1 base at J, with 17 bases between the two ends. CDR3 length: 16 residues. Germline CDR1 SGHRS, CDR2 YFSETQ. The CDR3 protein is CASSRLSPRGNTEAFF. CDR3 DNA sequence: TGCGCCAGCAGCCGTCTAAGCCCCCGGGGGAACACTGAAGCTTTCTTT.

This clonotype was seen ten or more times. The chain has TRBV12-3 or TRBV12-4 and TRBJ1-2; no definite D call. This CDR3 is 12 amino acids long. V was pared by 3 bases and J by 7 bases, with 9 bases between. The CDR3 spells CASSFEAVGYTF. CDR3 DNA sequence: TGTGCCAGCAGTTTTGAGGCGGTTGGCTACACCTTC.

This clonotype was counted at least ten times. The chain uses TRBV30 and TRBJ2-5; D gene uncertain. Trimming took off 3 bases at V and 5 bases at J, with 13 bases between the two ends. The germline CDR1 and CDR2 sequences are GTSNPN and SVGIG (reference sequence). There are 13 residues in the CDR3. The CDR3: CAWRDHTGETQYF. The DNA for the CDR3 is TGTGCCTGGAGAGACCACACGGGCGAGACCCAGTACTTC.

This clonotype has a handful of counts. The V call is TRBV6-1, the J call TRBJ1-2; the D gene is possibly TRBD1 (6 bases). This CDR3 is built from 15 residues. Germline V gene sequence: CDR1 MNHNS, CDR2 SASEGT. V was shortened by 6 bases and J by 0 bases, with 14 bases between the two germline ends. The CDR3 DNA sequence: TGTGCCAGCAGACAGGACAGCAATTCTAACTATGGCTACACCTTC. Translation: CASRQDSNSNYGYTF.

The table lists this clonotype with many counts. V usage is TRBV11-2 and J usage is TRBJ2-7; maybe TRBD1 (5 bases). CDR1 and CDR2 from the germline V gene are SGHAT and FQNNGV. The CDR3 is 15 residues long. V lost 6 bases and J lost 3, with 18 bases in between. CDR3 coding DNA: TGTGCCAGCAGTCCCCAGGGTAGTGCATACTACGAGCAGTACTTC. Translation gives CASSPQGSAYYEQYF.

The table lists this clonotype with a few counts. The chain has TRBV28 and TRBJ2-7; TRBD1 matches at 9 bases. V lost 6 bases and J lost 3; bases outside the gene matches: 9. The CDR3 has 15 residues. Germline CDR1 is MDHEN and CDR2 is SYDVKM. CDR3 sequence reads: CASRKTGGENYEQYF. Written as DNA, the CDR3 is TGTGCCAGCAGGAAAACAGGGGGCGAAAACTACGAGCAGTACTTC.

This sequence joins TRBV11-2 and TRBJ2-7, with 12 bases matching TRBD2. The CDR3 length is 17 residues. J was trimmed by 2 bases and V by 6 bases; bases with no gene match: 11. In germline, CDR1 is SGHAT, CDR2 FQNNGV. The CDR3 DNA reads as TGTGCCAGCAGTTTCTTACGGACTAGCGGGAACACCTACGAGCAGTACTTC. As protein: CASSFLRTSGNTYEQYF.

This clonotype was seen at least ten times. The gene calls are TRBV2 and TRBJ1-1; D is ambiguous. This CDR3 is 13 amino acids long. Looked up from germline, CDR1 is SNHLY and CDR2 is FYNNEI. Trimming left V 2 bases short and J 1 base short, with 5 bases between. For the CDR3, the DNA is TGTGCCAGCAGTGAACAAGAGAACACTGAAGCTTTCTTT. It codes for CASSEQENTEAFF.

There are many counts of this clonotype. The rearrangement joins TRBV7-8 to TRBJ2-3; 10 nucleotides match TRBD2. Germline trimming cut 3 bases from V and 4 bases from J; bases unmatched to any gene: 7. This CDR3 is built from 16 residues. Germline values: CDR1 SGHVS, CDR2 FQNEAQ. CDR3 sequence: CASSFGAGGGSDTQYF. The CDR3 DNA follows: TGTGCCAGCAGCTTTGGAGCGGGAGGGGGGTCAGATACGCAGTATTTT.

This clonotype was counted a few times. J is TRBJ2-1 and V is TRBV5-6, with TRBD2 identical over 9 bases. The ends lost 4 bases at V and 14 bases at J; junction bases unmatched: 7. This CDR3 is built from 12 residues. Germline V lookup: CDR1 SGHDT, CDR2 YYEEEE. The chain's CDR3 is CASSAGTSLEFF. The CDR3 DNA follows: TGTGCCAGCAGCGCCGGGACTAGCTTAGAGTTCTTC.

In its sample, this clonotype was seen many times. The rearrangement links TRBV12-3 or TRBV12-4 to TRBJ1-2, with 9 nucleotides matching TRBD1. The CDR3 is 13 amino acids. With 8 bases clipped from V and 0 bases from J, the junction kept 1 base outside the gene matches. The CDR3 protein is CASGQGPNYGYTF. As DNA, the CDR3 is TGTGCCAGCGGACAGGGGCCTAACTATGGCTACACCTTC.

Many counts were recorded for this clonotype. The chain couples TRBV2 to TRBJ2-7; D is undetermined. CDR3 length equals 13 residues. Germline V lookup: CDR1 SNHLY, CDR2 FYNNEI. Trimming removed 4 bases at V and 3 bases at J, with 10 bases between. CDR3 in DNA: TGTGCCAGCAGTGTTAAAAACGGCTACGAGCAGTACTTC. It yields the protein CASSVKNGYEQYF. The whole variable domain, filled in from reference TRBV2 and TRBJ2-7, reads EPEVTQTPSHQVTQMGQEVILRCVPISNHLYFYWYRQILGQKVEFLVSFYNNEISEKSEIFDDQFSVERPDGSNFTLKIRSTKLEDSAMYFCASSVKNGYEQYFGPGTRLTVT.

This clonotype was counted ten times or more. V usage is TRBV3-1 and J usage is TRBJ2-5, with TRBD2 matching over 8 bases. The CDR3 is made up of 16 amino acids. The junction had 4 bases not matched to a gene; V was cut back by 0 bases and J by 1 base. Germline CDR1 is LGHDT and CDR2 is YNNKEL (reference sequence). CDR3 in DNA: TGTGCCAGCAGCCAAGAAGGAACTAGCGGCCAAGAGACCCAGTACTTC. It codes for CASSQEGTSGQETQYF.

This clonotype was recorded many times. The chain couples TRBV20-1 to TRBJ1-6, with TRBD1 as a possible D gene (5 bases). Trimming removed 0 bases at V and 13 bases at J, with 13 bases between. CDR1 and CDR2 (germline): DFQATT, SNEGSKA (reference sequence). The CDR3 runs to 13 residues. This CDR3 reads CSARDRQWPPLHF. The CDR3 nucleotides read TGCAGTGCTAGAGATCGACAGTGGCCGCCCCTCCACTTT.

This clonotype was observed at least ten times. This sequence joins TRBV7-8 and TRBJ2-7, with D unclear. CDR3 length equals 13 residues. V gave up 1 base and J gave up 5 bases, with 9 bases separating them. Germline-derived CDR1 and CDR2 are SGHVS and FQNEAQ. CDR3 loop: CASSLGPMDEQYF. CDR3 DNA sequence: TGTGCCAGCAGCTTAGGGCCCATGGACGAGCAGTACTTC.

This clonotype was seen more than once but under ten times. The V and J genes are TRBV20-1 and TRBJ2-1, with 9 bases fitting TRBD2. V lost 1 base to trimming and J lost 7 bases; unmatched junction nucleotides: 14. The CDR3 is 17 residues long. From germline, CDR1 is DFQATT and CDR2 SNEGSKA (reference sequence). The CDR3 here is CSARVEGAGGPGNEQFF. The CDR3 DNA reads as TGCAGTGCTAGAGTGGAGGGGGCGGGAGGGCCCGGGAATGAGCAGTTCTTC.

This clonotype was counted ten times or more. The V and J genes are TRBV12-3 or TRBV12-4 and TRBJ2-1; TRBD2 matches at 9 bases. The V and J ends lost 0 bases and 3 bases, in that order; junction bases with no gene match: 0. The CDR3 has 15 residues. CDR3 nucleotides: TGTGCCAGCAGTTTAGCGCGGGGGGGCTACAATGAGCAGTTCTTC. Its translation: CASSLARGGYNEQFF.

The gene calls are TRBV29-1 and TRBJ2-1, with 8 positions matching TRBD2. The CDR3 has 15 residues. CDR1 and CDR2 (germline): SQVTM, ANQGSEA. V dropped 8 bases and J dropped 8; count of bases not matched to a gene: 17. This CDR3 reads CSSRRNRAGADEQFF. The CDR3 DNA is TGCAGCTCTAGACGGAATCGAGCGGGAGCCGATGAGCAGTTCTTC.

On this clonotype: The germline gene is not matched at one end of the junction; a read error may be the cause. V is TRBV6-1 and J is TRBJ1-1; TRBD1 matches 8 bases. Germline-derived CDR1 and CDR2 are MNHNS and SASEGT. The CDR3 consists of 15 residues. CDR3 amino acids: CAGSEAGGGDTEAFF. As DNA, the CDR3 is TGTGCCGGCAGTGAAGCAGGGGGCGGCGACACTGAAGCTTTCTTT.

This clonotype has a count of ten or more. The DNA of the CDR3 is TGTGCCAGCAGCCAAGCGTCCGACTATGGCTACACCTTC. Protein sequence: CASSQASDYGYTF. This chain uses TRBV3-1 with TRBJ1-2; D is ambiguous. Trimming removed 1 base at V and 3 bases at J, with 6 bases between. Germline V gene sequence: CDR1 LGHDT, CDR2 YNNKEL (reference sequence). This CDR3 has 13 residues.

About this clonotype: The junction departs from the called germline gene at one end, perhaps through a read error. The chain joins TRBV27 to TRBJ1-2; D ambiguous. Germline CDR1 is MNHEY and CDR2 is SMNVEV (reference sequence). This CDR3 is built from 13 residues. The CDR3 DNA is TGCGCCAGCAGCTTGTATTCCGGGAATGGCTACACCTTC. Translating it yields CASSLYSGNGYTF.

Only a few counts were recorded for this clonotype. V gene TRBV6-1 combines with J gene TRBJ2-3; D might be TRBD2 (5 bases). Germline V lookup: CDR1 MNHNS, CDR2 SASEGT. CDR3 length equals 16 residues. Trimming shortened V by 4 bases and J by 0 bases, and 14 bases separated the two germline ends. The CDR3 DNA sequence: TGTGCCAGCAGTGTGCCCACGAGGACTAGCACAGATACGCAGTATTTT. Amino acid sequence: CASSVPTRTSTDTQYF.

This clonotype has a count of ten or more. The gene calls are TRBV3-1 and TRBJ2-2, with no clear D. CDR1 LGHDT and CDR2 YNNKEL come from the germline V gene (reference sequence). Deletions cut 4 bases from V and 6 bases from J, with 9 bases between. The CDR3 has 13 amino acids. CDR3 sequence: CASSLVAAGELFF. The DNA of the CDR3 is TGTGCCAGCAGCCTCGTAGCCGCCGGGGAGCTGTTTTTT.

This clonotype was counted many times. This chain uses TRBV20-1 with TRBJ2-1, with a possible D match to TRBD2 (5 bases). CDR3 length: 13 residues. Trimming stripped 7 bases from V and 0 bases from J, with 10 bases between. Germline CDR1 DFQATT, CDR2 SNEGSKA (reference sequence). CDR3 sequence reads: CSVNRDSYNEQFF. The CDR3 DNA is TGCAGTGTCAACCGGGACTCCTACAATGAGCAGTTCTTC.

The chain is built from TRBV7-9 and TRBJ2-1, with D hard to call. The CDR3 is 15 residues long. V was trimmed by 5 bases and J by 0 bases, leaving 11 bases between them. Germline V CDR1 and CDR2: SEHNR, FQNEAQ (reference sequence). CDR3 sequence (DNA): TGTGCCAGCAGCCCGCAGGAGCGCTCCTACAATGAGCAGTTCTTC. Protein sequence: CASSPQERSYNEQFF.

This clonotype was detected many times. V usage is TRBV28 and J usage is TRBJ2-7; a weak D match, TRBD2 (5 bases). Looked up from germline, CDR1 is MDHEN and CDR2 is SYDVKM. V was clipped by 6 bases and J by 6 bases, with 9 bases between them. The CDR3 has 11 residues. CDR3 sequence (DNA): TGTGCCAGCAGCCGAGGGTTCGAGCAGTACTTC. It yields the protein CASSRGFEQYF.

Comment on this clonotype: A much larger clone sits a single nucleotide away, making a read error possible. The chain employs TRBV13 and TRBJ2-7; no firm D call. The CDR3 sequence is 13 residues long. The germline gives CDR1 PRHDT, CDR2 FYEKMQ (reference sequence). Trimming removed 5 bases at V and 5 bases at J, with 13 bases between. CDR3 in DNA: TGTGCCAGCAGCCCAAGCCCGCCGGACGAGCAGTACTTC. Translation: CASSPSPPDEQYF. Together with reference TRBV13 and TRBJ2-7, the CDR3 gives the full variable domain: AAGVIQSPRHLIKEKRETATLKCYPIPRHDTVYWYQQGPGQDPQFLISFYEKMQSDKGSIPDRFSAQQFSDYHSELNMSSLELGDSALYFCASSPSPPDEQYFGPGTRLTVT.

This chain links TRBV20-1 with TRBJ1-5; 9 bases are shared with TRBD1. CDR1 is DFQATT and CDR2 is SNEGSKA in the germline V gene (reference sequence). The CDR3 extends over 19 amino acids. The junction had 18 bases not matched to a gene; V was cut back by 0 bases and J by 6 bases. CDR3 protein: CSARDRAGTGCFVRQPQHF. The CDR3 DNA sequence: TGCAGTGCTAGAGACAGGGCCGGGACAGGGTGTTTCGTTCGTCAGCCCCAGCATTTT.

The chain links TRBV20-1 to TRBJ1-4; tentative D call: TRBD1 (5 bases). The length of the CDR3 is 16 residues. The V gene lost 0 bases and the J gene lost 0 bases, with 11 bases spanning the gap. Germline V CDR1 and CDR2: DFQATT, SNEGSKA (reference sequence). The CDR3 DNA reads as TGCAGTGCTAGAGATCCCGGGGGGTCAACTAATGAAAAACTGTTTTTT. It specifies CSARDPGGSTNEKLFF.

This chain uses TRBV28 with TRBJ1-1; the D gene is possibly TRBD1 (5 bases). The CDR3 is 11 amino acids. In germline, CDR1 is MDHEN, CDR2 SYDVKM. Trimming stripped 7 bases from V and 8 bases from J, with 11 bases between. The CDR3 region has the DNA TGTGCCAGCAACTTGGGGCTCGAAGCTTTCTTT. Amino acid sequence: CASNLGLEAFF.

This clonotype was observed a few times. The chain uses TRBV7-9 and TRBJ2-5, with D perhaps matching TRBD1 or TRBD2 (5 bases each). V lost 3 bases, J lost 1 base, and 21 bases lay in between. The CDR3 consists of 18 residues. CDR1 and CDR2 (germline): SEHNR, FQNEAQ (reference sequence). CDR3 nucleotide sequence: TGTGCCAGCAGCTTGGGCCAGGTTAATCGGGGCCTCCAAGAGACCCAGTACTTC. This translates into CASSLGQVNRGLQETQYF.